One sample yielded the 2 T cell receptor beta chains listed below, sequenced in a study of OX40 agonist ivuxolimab in advanced cancers. Profiling relied on immunoSEQ multiplex PCR, and the TCRdb table lists in-frame clones only, not all of them. Of around 140,000 clones detected, 90% appear once; the ten largest clones hold approximately 1.1%. The sequenced sample was CD4+ or CD8+ T cells sorted from blood, obtained in a trial of the OX40 agonist ivuxolimab. The receptors come from an adult with an advanced solid tumor such as melanoma, head and neck, liver or kidney cancer.

V and J are TRBV11-2 and TRBJ1-3; 7 bases align to TRBD1. Germline CDR1 and CDR2: SGHAT and FQNNGV. The J segment lost 2 bases and the V segment lost 4 bases, leaving 5 bases of the junction unmatched. The CDR3 spans 15 residues. DNA of the CDR3: TGTGCCAGCAGCTCTTCGACAGGGACTGGAAACACCATATATTTT. It is translated as CASSSSTGTGNTIYF.

This chain connects TRBV27 to TRBJ2-7; 8 nucleotides line up with TRBD1. The length of the CDR3 is 13 residues. V shed 6 bases, J shed 2 bases, and the junction held 3 bases outside the gene matches. CDR1 is MNHEY, CDR2 SMNVEV, per germline (reference sequence). The CDR3 sequence is CASSADRAYEQYF. CDR3 sequence (DNA): TGTGCCAGCAGCGCGGACAGGGCCTACGAGCAGTACTTC.